These T cell receptor beta chains were read from a single sample in a study of shared clonotypes between healthy human individuals. Generated by immunoSEQ multiplex PCR, the TCRdb table keeps only in-frame clones and is missing some. The sample carries about 730,000 clones, over 60% recorded once. Sequenced input: memory CD4+ T cells sorted from blood. The receptors were gathered from a woman younger than 45 in good health. Both conserved end residues are part of each CDR3. A D gene is named only where the DNA matches it firmly. Size is stated for part of the rows, as once, few or many counts, or as a class when the clone is expanded.

>TRBV19|.|few|TRBJ2-1
CASSTQIQGFDEQFF
TGTGCCAGTAGTACACAAATCCAGGGTTTCGATGAGCAGTTCTTC
>TRBV6-5|TRBD2|.|TRBJ2-1
CASRLAGGPDNEQFF
TGTGCCAGCAGGCTAGCGGGAGGGCCAGACAATGAGCAGTTCTTC
>TRBV2|.|.|TRBJ2-2
CASRAFGGGNTGELFF
TGTGCCAGCAGGGCATTTGGAGGGGGCAACACCGGGGAGCTGTTTTTT
>TRBV4-1|.|.|TRBJ2-3
CASSQMVTDTQYF
TGCGCCAGCAGCCAGATGGTCACAGATACGCAGTATTTT
>TRBV27|.|.|TRBJ1-1
CASSRATEAFF
TGTGCCAGCAGTCGCGCCACTGAAGCTTTCTTT
>TRBV7-2|.|.|TRBJ2-5
CASSLGTSSGTQYF
TGTGCCAGCAGCTTAGGGACCTCCTCGGGGACCCAGTACTTC
>TRBV2|.|.|TRBJ2-3
CASLMQGSTDTQYF
TGTGCCAGCCTGATGCAGGGTAGCACAGATACGCAGTATTTT
>TRBV6-5|.|.|TRBJ2-1
CASSMGEKDEQFF
TGTGCCAGCAGCATGGGAGAGAAGGATGAGCAGTTCTTC
>TRBV2|.|.|TRBJ2-3
CASSVRYTDTQYF
TGTGCCAGCAGTGTAAGATACACAGATACGCAGTATTTT
>TRBV6-4|TRBD2|.|TRBJ2-5
CASSDSPTRPRGETQYF
TGTGCCAGCAGTGACTCGCCGACAAGGCCGCGGGGGGAGACCCAGTACTTC
>TRBV18|.|.|TRBJ2-4
CASSLLTGGKNIQYF
TGTGCCAGCTCACTCCTGACAGGAGGGAAGAACATTCAGTACTTC
>TRBV5-1|TRBD1|once|TRBJ2-5
CASSLRQGPRETQYF
TGCGCCAGCAGCCTTAGACAGGGGCCCAGAGAGACCCAGTACTTC
>TRBV5-1|.|.|TRBJ2-3
CASSREWEIDTQYF
TGCGCCAGCAGCCGGGAGTGGGAGATAGATACGCAGTATTTT
>TRBV19|.|.|TRBJ2-1
CASTKQGGKDEQFF
TGTGCCAGTACTAAACAGGGAGGGAAAGATGAGCAGTTCTTC
>TRBV28|.|.|TRBJ1-2
CASSRTLGGYTF
TGTGCCAGCAGTCGGACGTTAGGAGGCTACACCTTC
>TRBV19|TRBD1|.|TRBJ2-6
CASSKGPGQASGANVLTF
TGTGCCAGTAGTAAGGGCCCGGGACAGGCCTCTGGGGCCAACGTCCTGACTTTC
>TRBV6-1|.|.|TRBJ1-1
CASTVTGQVTEAFF
TGTGCCAGCACCGTTACAGGGCAGGTTACTGAAGCTTTCTTT
>TRBV7-9|.|once|TRBJ2-7
CASSPLPGEQYF
TGTGCCAGCAGCCCACTACCCGGCGAGCAGTACTTC
>TRBV9|.|.|TRBJ2-1
CASSVAGRVSYNEQFF
TGTGCCAGCAGCGTAGCCGGACGCGTCTCCTACAATGAGCAGTTCTTC
>TRBV19|.|many|TRBJ2-1
CASSISQAEQFF
TGTGCCAGTAGTATCTCGCAGGCTGAGCAGTTCTTC
>TRBV19|TRBD1|.|TRBJ2-1
CASSSGTGLDEQFF
TGTGCCAGTAGTTCCGGGACAGGGTTGGATGAGCAGTTCTTC
>TRBV4-2|.|few|TRBJ1-4
CASSQGTGEAVFATNEKLFF
TGTGCCAGCAGCCAAGGTACCGGAGAAGCCGTCTTTGCAACTAATGAAAAACTGTTTTTT
>TRBV5-1|.|.|TRBJ1-2
CASSLRRGGNYGYTF
TGCGCCAGCAGCTTGCGCAGGGGAGGAAACTATGGCTACACCTTC
>TRBV7-2|.|.|TRBJ2-7
CASSLESPGWFYEQYF
TGTGCCAGCAGCTTAGAGTCTCCGGGGTGGTTTTACGAGCAGTACTTC
>TRBV5-1|.|.|TRBJ1-1
CASSLVGLNTEAFF
TGCGCCAGCAGCTTGGTAGGGTTGAACACTGAAGCTTTCTTT
>TRBV6-6|TRBD1|.|TRBJ1-1
CASSHRTGPNTEAFF
TGTGCCAGCAGCCACCGGACAGGCCCAAACACTGAAGCTTTCTTT
>TRBV10-3|.|once|TRBJ1-1
CAISESRRNEAFF
TGTGCCATCAGTGAGTCGAGGAGAAATGAAGCTTTCTTT
>TRBV5-1|.|few|TRBJ2-5
CASSLVGGGVAQETQYF
TGCGCCAGCAGCTTGGTGGGAGGGGGCGTTGCCCAAGAGACCCAGTACTTC
>TRBV6-6|.|.|TRBJ2-1
CASSYDGQSSYNEQFF
TGTGCCAGCAGTTATGACGGTCAGAGCTCCTACAATGAGCAGTTCTTC
>TRBV28|TRBD2|.|TRBJ2-1
CASRYTSGINEQFF
TGTGCCAGCAGGTACACTAGCGGGATTAATGAGCAGTTCTTC
>TRBV28|.|many|TRBJ1-1
CASRTTKGAFF
TGTGCCAGCAGAACAACAAAGGGGGCTTTCTTT
>TRBV6-1|TRBD1|few|TRBJ2-4
CASSERTGGKNIQYF
TGTGCCAGCAGTGAGAGGACAGGGGGCAAAAACATTCAGTACTTC
>TRBV5-6|.|.|TRBJ2-1
CASSVGQSSYNEQFF
TGTGCCAGCAGCGTCGGACAGAGCTCCTACAATGAGCAGTTCTTC
>TRBV19|.|many|TRBJ1-3
CASRYTTGSGNTIYF
TGTGCCAGTCGATATACTACAGGGTCGGGAAACACCATATATTTT
>TRBV6-5|.|.|TRBJ2-1
CASRDSGIPYNEQFF
TGTGCCAGCAGAGATTCCGGGATACCCTACAATGAGCAGTTCTTC
>TRBV6-5|.|.|TRBJ2-1
CASMAPSSYNEQFF
TGTGCCAGCATGGCGCCGAGCTCCTACAATGAGCAGTTCTTC
>TRBV11-2|.|few|TRBJ2-1
CASSFSESYPFF
TGTGCCAGCAGCTTTTCCGAGTCTTATCCGTTCTTC
>TRBV2|.|.|TRBJ2-7
CATEGGTRGGDEQYF
TGTGCCACCGAGGGGGGGACGCGGGGCGGCGACGAGCAGTACTTC
>TRBV5-1|.|.|TRBJ1-4
CASSRSGDWNEKLFF
TGCGCCAGCAGCCGATCGGGAGATTGGAATGAAAAACTGTTTTTT
>TRBV6-5|TRBD2|.|TRBJ2-7
CASRRPSGADEQYF
TGTGCCAGCAGAAGGCCTAGCGGCGCCGACGAGCAGTACTTC
>TRBV10-2|.|.|TRBJ1-5
CASSEGSASNQPQHF
TGCGCCAGCAGTGAGGGGTCCGCTAGCAATCAGCCCCAGCATTTT